This paragraph covers one T cell receptor beta chain sequence. Its antigen remains unidentified. These data come from a study of T cell responses to AZD1222 COVID-19 vaccine. Study conclusions and caveats: At 160-218 and 743-854, vaccine-associated CD4 TCRs were dominant, and they spanned spike. There were mostly white British donors and more females than males, and clonal diversity was possibly underestimated. Nearly half of the spike-specific TCRs reportedly recognize variant regions that carry no mutations.

This table comes from immunoSEQ multiplex PCR, and its TCRdb copy is limited to in-frame clones, with some not included. Among approximately 30,000 clones listed, 80% to 95% were seen once. This CDR3 is built from 13 residues. Per germline, CDR1 SGHNT and CDR2 YENEEA. Trimming removed 5 bases from V and 4 bases from J, with 11 bases in between. V gene TRBV11-3 combines with J gene TRBJ1-1; D is undetermined. This receptor was obtained from an adult who received the AZD1222 COVID-19 vaccine. The source material was peripheral blood, sampled 28 days after the second AZD1222 dose. The CDR3 DNA sequence: TGTGCCAGCAGCCGGGCGGGAAGCACTGAAGCTTTCTTT. Its protein is CASSRAGSTEAFF. Using reference TRBV11-3 and TRBJ1-1 for the parts outside the CDR3, the full variable domain is EAGVVQSPRYKIIEKKQPVAFWCNPISGHNTLYWYLQNLGQGPELLIRYENEEAVDDSQLPKDRFSAERLKGVDSTLKIQPAELGDSAVYLCASSRAGSTEAFFGQGTRLTVV.